Following are 19 T cell receptor beta chains from one sample sequenced in a study of blood T cell repertoires in COVID-19. Assay used: immunoSEQ multiplex PCR; TCRdb lists only in-frame clones, some missing. The sample carries 120,000 or so clones, approximately 68% recorded once. Sequences were obtained from peripheral blood. The receptors were gathered from a woman in her 70s with acute or convalescent COVID-19.

The V gene is TRBV6-5, the J gene TRBJ2-1, with 7 bases identical to TRBD1. The CDR3 is 14 residues long. V gave up 5 bases and J gave up 9 bases; unmatched junction bases: 10. The germline V gene encodes CDR1 MNHEY and CDR2 SVGAGI. Here the CDR3 reads CASSRQGRGGEQFF. The CDR3, as DNA: TGTGCCAGCAGTCGACAGGGACGAGGGGGTGAGCAGTTCTTC.

The J gene is TRBJ2-7, the V gene TRBV21-1; the table's D call, TRBD1, was not checked against the DNA. TRBV21-1 is an annotated pseudogene. The CDR3 has 15 residues. The CDR3: CASSKAADSSYEQYF. The CDR3 nucleotides read TGTGCCAGCAGCAAAGCAGCGGACAGCTCCTACGAGCAGTACTTC.

The V and J genes are TRBV5-1 and TRBJ1-1; 11 bases agree with TRBD1. The trim removed 4 bases at V and 3 bases at J, leaving 8 bases unmatched. Germline CDR1 reads SGHRS; CDR2 reads YFSETQ. The CDR3 has 16 amino acids. The CDR3 protein is CASSPRTGGFHTEAFF. The CDR3 DNA reads TGCGCCAGCAGCCCCCGGACAGGGGGCTTTCACACTGAAGCTTTCTTT.

This clone was counted between two and nine times. This sequence joins TRBV12-3 or TRBV12-4 and TRBJ1-1, with 7 bases matching TRBD1. CDR3 length equals 13 residues. The V segment lost 6 bases and the J segment 2 bases; nucleotides outside the gene matches: 3. The CDR3 region is CASRNRGNTEAFF. In DNA, the CDR3 is TGTGCCAGCAGAAACAGGGGTAACACTGAAGCTTTCTTT.

The chain combines TRBV5-1 with TRBJ2-5; 7 positions agree with TRBD2. Germline V gene lookup returns CDR1 SGHRS and CDR2 YFSETQ. The CDR3 extends over 15 amino acids. With V trimmed by 0 bases and J by 2 bases, 4 bases remained unmatched. CDR3 nucleotides: TGCGCCAGCAGCTTGGGGCCTAGCGGACAAGAGACCCAGTACTTC. Translating gives CASSLGPSGQETQYF.

This clone appeared a single time. The gene calls are TRBV11-2 and TRBJ2-2, with a tentative D call TRBD2 (5 bases). Germline V gene sequence: CDR1 SGHAT, CDR2 FQNNGV. This CDR3 has 16 residues. Between the trimmed V and J ends, which lost 5 bases and 4 bases, there was a span of 17 bases. The CDR3 reads CASSRRTGFGTGELFF. CDR3 sequence (DNA): TGTGCCAGCAGCCGGAGGACTGGTTTTGGCACCGGGGAGCTGTTTTTT.

V usage is TRBV12-5 and J usage is TRBJ1-5; TRBD1 agrees at 8 bases. This CDR3 is 14 amino acids long. CDR1 is LGHNT, CDR2 FRNRAP, per germline. Germline trimming cut 5 bases from V and 7 bases from J; bases unmatched to any gene: 7. CDR3 coding DNA: TGTGCTAGTGGTCCCCCAGGGGGCGGACAGCCCCAGCATTTT. It is translated as CASGPPGGGQPQHF.

This clone turned up a few times. The chain joins TRBV7-2 to TRBJ2-5; D possibly corresponds to TRBD2 (6 bases). This CDR3 spans 15 amino acids. V lost 6 bases and J lost 1, with 15 bases in between. Germline values: CDR1 SGHTA, CDR2 FQGNSA. CDR3 in DNA: TGTGCCAGCAGACCCGGTGCGGGGTCCCAAGAGACCCAGTACTTC. Translation: CASRPGAGSQETQYF.

The V call is TRBV21-1, the J call TRBJ2-1; no DNA check was done on the table's D call, TRBD2. TRBV21-1 is recorded as a pseudogene. The CDR3 totals 18 residues. The CDR3 region is CASSNPGLAGGLYNEQFF. In DNA, the CDR3 is TGTGCCAGCAGCAATCCGGGACTAGCGGGAGGGCTCTACAATGAGCAGTTCTTC.

The V gene is TRBV24-1, the J gene TRBJ2-3, with unresolved D. The germline V gene has CDR1 KGHDR and CDR2 SFDVKD. The V end was cut by 5 bases, the J end by 0 bases, with 2 bases between. This CDR3 has 12 residues. DNA of the CDR3: TGTGCCACCAGTGCTAGCACAGATACGCAGTATTTT. It encodes CATSASTDTQYF.

This clone showed up many times. This chain links TRBV5-4 with TRBJ1-4, with unresolved D. Germline V gives CDR1 SGHNT, CDR2 YYREEE (reference sequence). The CDR3 extends over 14 amino acids. Trimming removed 2 bases at V and 2 bases at J, with 7 bases between. This CDR3 is CASSFGVTNEKLFF. Written as DNA, the CDR3 is TGTGCCAGCAGCTTCGGGGTGACTAATGAAAAACTGTTTTTT.

V gene TRBV21-1 combines with J gene TRBJ1-6; the table names TRBD1, a call not compared with the DNA. TRBV21-1 is given as a pseudogene. There are 17 residues in the CDR3. The CDR3 bases are TGTGCCAGCAGCAAAGCCGACAGGGCGATCTATAATTCACCCCTCCACTTT. Amino acids: CASSKADRAIYNSPLHF.

The chain recombines TRBV14 with TRBJ2-7; 7 bases agree with TRBD1. V shed 3 bases and J 7 bases; nucleotides not matched to a gene: 6. CDR1 is SGHDN, CDR2 FVKESK, per germline. The CDR3 runs 13 residues. In DNA, the CDR3 is TGTGCCAGCAGCCAGACAGGGTTGAGAGAGCAGTACTTC. Translating gives CASSQTGLREQYF.

The chain is built from TRBV5-1 and TRBJ2-1; maybe TRBD2 (6 bases). Germline-derived CDR1 and CDR2 are SGHRS and YFSETQ. This CDR3 has 16 amino acids. V was cut by 2 bases and J by 0 bases, with 12 bases left in between. CDR3 protein: CASSLVPAGSYNEQFF. CDR3 bases: TGCGCCAGCAGCTTAGTTCCAGCGGGCTCCTACAATGAGCAGTTCTTC.

This clone was detected only a few times. This chain joins TRBV10-1 and TRBJ1-2, with D possibly matching TRBD1 (6 bases). The CDR3 runs to 13 residues. V lost 6 bases and J lost 8, with 16 bases in between. Germline V gene sequence: CDR1 WNHNN, CDR2 SYGVQD (reference sequence). The CDR3 bases are TGCGCCAGCAGCGAATACAGGGACCGGGGCTACACCTTC. Protein: CASSEYRDRGYTF.

The chain combines TRBV7-2 with TRBJ2-3; no firm D call. This CDR3 is 14 amino acids long. V lost 1 base to trimming and J lost 0 bases, with 5 bases between them. CDR1 is SGHTA, CDR2 FQGNSA, per germline. The CDR3 nucleotides read TGTGCCAGCAGCTTAGACGGTAGCACAGATACGCAGTATTTT. Residues: CASSLDGSTDTQYF.

The rearrangement joins TRBV15 to TRBJ2-3; a possible D gene is TRBD2 (5 bases). The CDR3 contains 15 residues. Germline V gene data show CDR1 as LNHNV and CDR2 as YYDKDF (reference sequence). Trimming removed 5 bases at V and 6 bases at J, with 18 bases between. The CDR3 DNA sequence: TGTGCCACCAGCGTCCAAGGTAGTCGGGGTGATACGCAGTATTTT. Amino acid sequence: CATSVQGSRGDTQYF.

This clone was detected a few times. The chain has TRBV18 and TRBJ1-4; D might be TRBD1 (5 bases). Germline V gene data show CDR1 as KGHSH and CDR2 as LQKENI. This CDR3 is 14 amino acids long. Trimming shortened V by 2 bases and J by 8 bases, and 12 bases separated the two germline ends. The CDR3 here is CASSPAGRGEKLFF. The CDR3 DNA is TGTGCCAGCTCACCAGCGGGACGGGGGGAAAAACTGTTTTTT. Supplemented by reference TRBV18 and TRBJ1-4, the full variable domain reads NAGVMQNPRHLVRRRGQEARLRCSPMKGHSHVYWYRQLPEEGLKFMVYLQKENIIDESGMPKERFSAEFPKEGPSILRIQQVVRGDSAAYFCASSPAGRGEKLFFGSGTQLSVL.

The gene calls are TRBV29-1 and TRBJ2-7; 8 bases line up with TRBD2. The CDR3 runs to 13 residues. Germline trimming cut 2 bases from V and 3 bases from J; bases unmatched to any gene: 3. Germline CDR1 and CDR2: SQVTM and ANQGSEA. Here the CDR3 reads CSVETGGDYEQYF. DNA of the CDR3: TGCAGCGTTGAAACGGGGGGGGACTACGAGCAGTACTTC.